Presented here are 17 T cell receptor beta chains from one specimen sequenced in a study of blood T cell repertoires in COVID-19. The assay was immunoSEQ multiplex PCR, and TCRdb's table has in-frame clones only and misses some. Found here are fewer than 150,000 clones, roughly 81% of them singletons; the top ten hold 9.5% to 15%. The sequenced sample was peripheral blood. All receptors come from a human donor in a cohort sampled during active COVID-19.

CDR3 amino acids: CASSLVQGRETQYF. CDR3 bases: TGCGCCAGCAGCTTGGTGCAGGGGCGAGAGACCCAGTACTTC. The chain is built from TRBV5-1 and TRBJ2-5; D may be TRBD1 (6 bases). The CDR3 has 14 amino acids. The V end was cut by 0 bases, the J end by 4 bases, with 10 bases between. From germline, CDR1 is SGHRS and CDR2 YFSETQ.

The chain is built from TRBV3-1 (or the pseudogene TRBV3-2) and TRBJ2-5; TRBD2 agrees at 15 bases. Germline CDR1 LGHDT, CDR2 YNNKEL (reference sequence). V lost 1 base to trimming and J lost 5 bases; unmatched junction nucleotides: 11. The CDR3 is 19 amino acids. The CDR3 DNA reads TGTGCCAGCAGCCAAGCTACCTGGGGACTAGCGGGGGGCCCGGAGACCCAGTACTTC. It codes for CASSQATWGLAGGPETQYF.

The rearrangement links TRBV2 to TRBJ1-4; D is undetermined. This CDR3 comprises 16 residues. V gave up 5 bases and J gave up 2 bases, with 15 bases separating them. Germline V CDR1 and CDR2: SNHLY, FYNNEI. The CDR3 is CASSSAAPTTNEKLFF. The CDR3 DNA reads TGTGCCAGCAGTTCGGCGGCCCCGACGACTAATGAAAAACTGTTTTTT.

This clone was counted a single time. The J gene is TRBJ2-1, the V gene TRBV5-1; TRBD2 matches at 10 bases. Germline V gives CDR1 SGHRS, CDR2 YFSETQ. This CDR3 is 15 amino acids long. The junction had 6 bases not matched to a gene; V was cut back by 0 bases and J by 9 bases. DNA of the CDR3: TGCGCCAGCAGCTTGGTATTAGCGGGGGGCGGTGAGCAGTTCTTC. This translates into CASSLVLAGGGEQFF.

Many counts were recorded for this clone. The chain is built from TRBV29-1 and TRBJ1-1; a weak D match, TRBD1 (5 bases). The V end lost 7 bases, the J end lost 0 bases, and 27 bases lay between the germline ends. This CDR3 is 18 amino acids long. Germline CDR1 SQVTM, CDR2 ANQGSEA. CDR3 sequence reads: CSASDTFLRKGLNTEAFF. The CDR3 DNA is TGCAGCGCCTCGGACACCTTCTTAAGAAAGGGATTGAACACTGAAGCTTTCTTT.

The chain has TRBV6-5 and TRBJ1-6, with D possibly matching TRBD1 (6 bases). CDR1 is MNHEY and CDR2 is SVGAGI in the germline V gene. The CDR3 spans 13 residues. The V and J ends lost 5 bases and 9 bases respectively, with 11 bases between them. For the CDR3, the DNA is TGTGCCAGCAGTATCCGACAGGTTTCACCCCTCCACTTT. Its translation: CASSIRQVSPLHF.

The V gene is TRBV7-6, the J gene TRBJ2-5; D not resolved. CDR1 and CDR2 from the germline V gene are SGHVS and FNYEAQ. This CDR3 is built from 14 residues. Trimming cost V 5 bases and J 2 bases, with 12 bases left between them. CDR3 amino acids: CASSLPGLQETQYF. The CDR3 coding sequence is TGTGCCAGCAGCCTTCCTGGGCTGCAAGAGACCCAGTACTTC.

The V and J genes are TRBV5-4 and TRBJ2-7, with TRBD1 as a possible D gene (6 bases). The V gene's germline CDR1 is SGHNT and CDR2 YYREEE (reference sequence). Trimming removed 2 bases at V and 2 bases at J, with 11 bases between. The CDR3 runs to 14 residues. CDR3 sequence (DNA): TGTGCCAGCAGCTTAGGGGGAACTACCTACGAGCAGTACTTC. This sequence encodes CASSLGGTTYEQYF.

The rearrangement uses TRBV7-9 and TRBJ1-1, with a tentative D call TRBD1 (6 bases). Trimming removed 5 bases at V and 11 bases at J, with 15 bases between. Germline assignment: CDR1 SEHNR and CDR2 FQNEAQ (reference sequence). The CDR3 totals 12 residues. CDR3 bases: TGTGCCAGCAGCGTATCACAGGGCTCCGCTTTCTTT. It codes for CASSVSQGSAFF.

The chain combines TRBV12-3 or TRBV12-4 with TRBJ1-5; TRBD1 might be the D (5 bases). The CDR3 covers 13 residues. Trimming shortened V by 5 bases and J by 7 bases, and 12 bases separated the two germline ends. The CDR3 region is CASSRGAGQPQHF. In nucleotides, the CDR3 is TGTGCCAGCAGTAGAGGGGCGGGACAGCCCCAGCATTTT.

V is TRBV27 and J is TRBJ2-3; D not certain. The CDR3 runs to 14 residues. Trimming removed 6 bases from V and 6 bases from J, with 16 bases in between. Germline V CDR1 and CDR2: MNHEY, SMNVEV (reference sequence). The CDR3 is CASSSLRVSDTQYF. As DNA, the CDR3 is TGTGCCAGCAGCTCCCTTCGGGTTTCGGATACGCAGTATTTT.

The V call is TRBV5-6, the J call TRBJ2-3, with D perhaps matching TRBD2 (5 bases). The CDR3 runs to 15 residues. In germline, CDR1 is SGHDT, CDR2 YYEEEE. V lost 3 bases to trimming and J lost 1 base, with 12 bases between them. CDR3 amino acids: CASSSPTSGTDTQYF. CDR3 bases: TGTGCCAGCAGCTCACCTACTAGTGGCACAGATACGCAGTATTTT.

The CDR3 DNA sequence: TGTGCAAGTCGCTTAGCGAAGACAGGCCGTAATGAAAAACTGTTTTTT. This translates into CASRLAKTGRNEKLFF. The V gene is TRBV12-2, the J gene TRBJ1-4; no DNA check was done on the table's D call, TRBD1. TRBV12-2 is a recognized pseudogene. The CDR3 is 16 residues long.

This chain connects TRBV30 to TRBJ1-4; possibly TRBD1 for D (6 bases). V shed 0 bases and J shed 4 bases, with 12 bases lying between them. CDR3 length: 15 amino acids. Germline-derived CDR1 and CDR2 are GTSNPN and SVGIG (reference sequence). The CDR3 loop is CAWSVLAGVNEKLFF. For the CDR3, the DNA is TGTGCCTGGAGTGTACTGGCAGGGGTTAATGAAAAACTGTTTTTT.

This sequence joins TRBV11-3 and TRBJ2-5; 14 bases match TRBD2. The CDR3 covers 17 residues. V was pared by 1 base and J by 5 bases, with 6 bases of the junction left unmatched. Germline CDR1 and CDR2: SGHNT and YENEEA. CDR3 sequence (DNA): TGTGCCAGCAGCTTAGGGACTAGCGGGGGGCAGGGGGAGACCCAGTACTTC. This translates into CASSLGTSGGQGETQYF.

This chain joins TRBV28 and TRBJ1-4, with unresolved D. The CDR3 has 16 residues. Trimming removed 1 base at V and 2 bases at J, with 11 bases between. Germline-derived CDR1 and CDR2 are MDHEN and SYDVKM. The CDR3 loop reads CASSLFGKATNEKLFF. The CDR3 nucleotides read TGTGCCAGCAGTTTATTCGGGAAAGCGACTAATGAAAAACTGTTTTTT. The variable domain in full, completed from reference TRBV28 and TRBJ1-4, reads DVKVTQSSRYLVKRTGEKVFLECVQDMDHENMFWYRQDPGLGLRLIYFSYDVKMKEKGDIPEGYSVSREKKERFSLILESASTNQTSMYLCASSLFGKATNEKLFFGSGTQLSVL.

The genes are TRBV19 and TRBJ2-1, with 7 nucleotides matching TRBD2. After removal of 7 bases from V and 0 bases from J, the junction contained 15 bases not matched to a gene. The CDR3 covers 18 residues. Per germline, CDR1 LNHDA and CDR2 SQIVND (reference sequence). The CDR3 reads CASTPRASGAFSYNEQFF. The CDR3, as DNA: TGTGCCAGTACGCCTCGGGCTAGCGGTGCTTTCTCCTACAATGAGCAGTTCTTC. Based on the CDR3 plus reference TRBV19 and TRBJ2-1, the full variable domain is DGGITQSPKYLFRKEGQNVTLSCEQNLNHDAMYWYRQDPGQGLRLIYYSQIVNDFQKGDIAEGYSVSREKKESFPLTVTSAQKNPTAFYLCASTPRASGAFSYNEQFFGPGTRLTVL.